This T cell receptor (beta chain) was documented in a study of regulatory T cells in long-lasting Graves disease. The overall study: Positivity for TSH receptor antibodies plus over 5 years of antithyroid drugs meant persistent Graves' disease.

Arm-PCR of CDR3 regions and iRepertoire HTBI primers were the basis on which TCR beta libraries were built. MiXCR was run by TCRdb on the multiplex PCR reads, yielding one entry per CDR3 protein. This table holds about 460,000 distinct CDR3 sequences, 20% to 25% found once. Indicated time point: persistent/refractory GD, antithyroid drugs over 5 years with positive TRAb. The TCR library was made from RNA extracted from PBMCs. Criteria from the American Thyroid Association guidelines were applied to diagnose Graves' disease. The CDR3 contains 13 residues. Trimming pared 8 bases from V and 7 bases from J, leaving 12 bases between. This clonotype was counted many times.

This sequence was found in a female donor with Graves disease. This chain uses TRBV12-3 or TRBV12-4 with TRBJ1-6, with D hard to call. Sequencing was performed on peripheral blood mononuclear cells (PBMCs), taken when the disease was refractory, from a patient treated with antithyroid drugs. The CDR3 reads CASVLTRNSPLHF. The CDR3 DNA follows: TGTGCCAGCGTATTAACGCGGAATTCACCCCTCCACTTT.